The 21 T cell receptor beta chains presented below share a single source sample, sequenced in a study of naive and memory T cell subsets. Notes on the study in general: Especially in CD8 cells, naive repertoires contained a few larger clonotypes, possibly CD45RA-re-expressing memory cells.

No antigens are known for them. An equimolar mix of two oligonucleotides served as the beta constant-region primer for TRBC1 and TRBC2. Ligated cDNA was amplified by four rounds of PCR with nested alpha and beta constant-region primers and SP2. MiXCR, run by TCRdb on the UMI-ligation and nested PCR reads, gives a single entry per CDR3 protein. Of around 140,000 distinct CDR3 sequences listed, over 20% are singletons. Sequenced sample: naive CD4+ T cells from blood. These receptors were taken from a human donor in good health.

The sample holds a few counts of this clonotype. The chain couples TRBV10-2 to TRBJ2-7, with 11 bases fitting TRBD2. CDR3 size: 13 residues. With 6 bases clipped from V and 6 bases from J, the junction kept 4 bases outside the gene matches. CDR1 is WSHSY and CDR2 is SAAADI in the germline V gene. In DNA form, the CDR3 reads TGCGCCAGCAGCCTGGGACTAGCGGCCGAGCAGTACTTC. This sequence encodes CASSLGLAAEQYF.

The sample holds a few counts of this clonotype. This chain's CDR3 is CASSLGGGTDQPQHF. The CDR3 bases are TGTGCCAGCAGCTTAGGCGGGGGGACTGATCAGCCCCAGCATTTT. This sequence joins TRBV7-2 and TRBJ1-5; D is perhaps TRBD1 (5 bases). This CDR3 is 15 amino acids long. Germline lookup yields CDR1 SGHTA and CDR2 FQGNSA. Trimming removed 1 base from V and 5 bases from J, with 12 bases in between.

V and J are TRBV29-1 and TRBJ1-4; D is possibly TRBD1 (6 bases). This CDR3 contains 12 residues. The germline V and J ends were trimmed by 7 bases and 7 bases, with 13 bases remaining between them. CDR1 SQVTM and CDR2 ANQGSEA come from the germline V gene. The CDR3 nucleotides are TGCAGCGCGACAGGAGCAGCTGAAAAACTGTTTTTT. Translated: CSATGAAEKLFF.

This clonotype was seen ten or more times. The V call is TRBV20-1, the J call TRBJ2-7, with TRBD1 matching 8 bases. With 0 bases clipped from V and 4 bases from J, the junction kept 2 bases outside the gene matches. CDR1 DFQATT and CDR2 SNEGSKA come from the germline V gene (reference sequence). This CDR3 region has 13 residues. The CDR3, as DNA: TGCAGTGCTAGAGATACAGGGGGGTACGAGCAGTACTTC. This encodes CSARDTGGYEQYF.

The chain carries TRBV2 and TRBJ1-5; 7 bases line up with TRBD1. CDR1 is SNHLY and CDR2 is FYNNEI in the germline V gene. J was trimmed by 0 bases and V by 2 bases; bases with no gene match: 19. The CDR3 sequence is 21 residues long. Here the CDR3 reads CASSERKGRSGQSYSNQPQHF. CDR3 in DNA: TGTGCCAGCAGTGAACGCAAAGGTCGATCGGGACAGTCGTATAGCAATCAGCCCCAGCATTTT.

The chain combines TRBV4-1 with TRBJ1-4, with a weak D call TRBD1 (5 bases). V lost 5 bases and J 5 bases, leaving 18 bases between the germline ends. This CDR3 is 16 amino acids long. Germline V gene lookup returns CDR1 MGHRA and CDR2 YSYEKL. The CDR3 loop is CASSAPGRAKNEKLFF. The CDR3 DNA reads TGCGCCAGCAGCGCGCCCGGCAGGGCCAAGAATGAAAAACTGTTTTTT.

The chain couples TRBV7-6 to TRBJ2-5, with 13 bases aligning to TRBD2. The CDR3 sequence is 17 residues long. V lost 4 bases to trimming and J lost 5 bases; unmatched junction nucleotides: 10. Germline lookup yields CDR1 SGHVS and CDR2 FNYEAQ. In nucleotides, the CDR3 is TGTGCCAGCAGCTATGGAACACTAGCGGGAGGGCCGGAGACCCAGTACTTC. Its translation: CASSYGTLAGGPETQYF.

The table lists this clonotype with many counts. In DNA form, the CDR3 reads TGTGCCACCAGTGATCCGGTTAAGAGCGAGCAGTACTTC. Protein: CATSDPVKSEQYF. The chain joins TRBV24-1 to TRBJ2-7, with D hard to call. V was cut by 3 bases and J by 6 bases, with 11 bases left in between. This CDR3 contains 13 residues. In germline, CDR1 is KGHDR, CDR2 SFDVKD.

This clonotype showed up just a few times. The chain uses TRBV29-1 and TRBJ2-7; possible D gene TRBD1, 5 bases. The germline V gene encodes CDR1 SQVTM and CDR2 ANQGSEA. The length of the CDR3 is 13 residues. The V end was cut by 7 bases, the J end by 2 bases, with 15 bases between. The CDR3 DNA is TGCAGCGCGTCTAGGGGTACCGCCTACGAGCAGTACTTC. Amino acids: CSASRGTAYEQYF.

This clonotype was counted a few times. The rearrangement joins TRBV12-3 or TRBV12-4 to TRBJ1-5; D is ambiguous. The CDR3 extends over 14 amino acids. V lost 3 bases and J 0 bases, leaving 6 bases between the germline ends. CDR3 amino acids: CASSLWDSNQPQHF. Written as DNA, the CDR3 is TGTGCCAGCAGTTTGTGGGATAGCAATCAGCCCCAGCATTTT.

This chain uses TRBV6-1 with TRBJ1-1; no clear D. CDR3 length: 14 amino acids. Trimming pared 7 bases from V and 1 base from J, leaving 13 bases between. The germline gives CDR1 MNHNS, CDR2 SASEGT. The CDR3 reads CASKPMGGNTEAFF. The CDR3 nucleotides are TGTGCCAGCAAACCCATGGGAGGGAACACTGAAGCTTTCTTT.

This clonotype appeared a few times. This sequence joins TRBV7-9 and TRBJ2-7; tentatively, D is TRBD1 (6 bases). The germline V and J ends were trimmed by 4 bases and 3 bases, with 16 bases remaining between them. Per the germline V gene, CDR1 is SEHNR and CDR2 is FQNEAQ (reference sequence). This CDR3 comprises 15 residues. This CDR3 is CASSSIRDNHYEQYF. CDR3 coding DNA: TGTGCCAGCAGCTCCATTAGGGACAACCACTACGAGCAGTACTTC. Based on the CDR3 plus reference TRBV7-9 and TRBJ2-7, the full variable domain is DTGVSQNPRHKITKRGQNVTFRCDPISEHNRLYWYRQTLGQGPEFLTYFQNEAQLEKSRLLSDRFSAERPKGSFSTLEIQRTEQGDSAMYLCASSSIRDNHYEQYFGPGTRLTVT.

The table lists this clonotype with a few counts. V is TRBV6-7 and J is TRBJ2-7, with TRBD1 matching over 7 bases. TRBV6-7 is identified as an open reading frame with a role that is uncertain. The length of the CDR3 is 14 residues. Trimming took 5 bases from V and 4 from J; bases not matched to a gene: 8. The CDR3, as DNA: TGTGCCAGCAGTATGACAGGGAGCAGTTACGAGCAGTACTTC. This gives the protein CASSMTGSSYEQYF.

This clonotype has a handful of counts. The chain is built from TRBV9 and TRBJ2-7, with D unresolved. Germline V gives CDR1 SGDLS, CDR2 YYNGEE. The CDR3 has 14 residues. The V end lost 0 bases, the J end lost 6 bases, and 13 bases lay between the germline ends. This chain's CDR3 is CASSVAVAVGEQYF. DNA for the CDR3: TGTGCCAGCAGCGTAGCCGTGGCGGTCGGCGAGCAGTACTTC.

This rearrangement joins TRBV12-3 or TRBV12-4 to TRBJ1-3; D is unresolved. Deletions cut 4 bases from V and 0 bases from J, with 10 bases between. The CDR3 runs to 15 residues. CDR3 sequence: CASSSDTYSGNTIYF. DNA of the CDR3: TGTGCCAGCAGTTCTGACACATACTCTGGAAACACCATATATTTT.

This clonotype has at least ten counts. The CDR3 sequence is CSVFPAGSLNTEAFF. The CDR3, as DNA: TGCAGCGTTTTTCCGGCAGGGTCGTTGAACACTGAAGCTTTCTTT. J is TRBJ1-1 and V is TRBV29-1; a possible D gene is TRBD1 (5 bases). The CDR3 consists of 15 residues. The germline V gene encodes CDR1 SQVTM and CDR2 ANQGSEA. Trimming left V 5 bases short and J 0 bases short, with 16 bases between. Based on the CDR3 plus reference TRBV29-1 and TRBJ1-1, the full variable domain is SAVISQKPSRDICQRGTSLTIQCQVDSQVTMMFWYRQQPGQSLTLIATANQGSEATYESGFVIDKFPISRPNLTFSTLTVSNMSPEDSSIYLCSVFPAGSLNTEAFFGQGTRLTVV.

This chain joins TRBV5-1 and TRBJ2-3; D is uncertain. The CDR3 consists of 12 residues. Germline V lookup: CDR1 SGHRS, CDR2 YFSETQ. Trimming removed 6 bases from V and 4 bases from J, with 9 bases in between. The CDR3 bases are TGCGCCAGCAATGCAGATGCAGATACGCAGTATTTT. Protein: CASNADADTQYF.

This clonotype was seen many times. The genes are TRBV10-3 and TRBJ2-1, with 14 bases lining up with TRBD2. Germline CDR1 reads ENHRY; CDR2 reads SYGVKD. The CDR3 is 16 residues long. V gave up 5 bases and J gave up 6 bases; unmatched junction bases: 6. The CDR3 DNA reads TGTGCCATCAGTCCCGGACTAGCGGGAGGACGCAATGAGCAGTTCTTC. Protein: CAISPGLAGGRNEQFF.

CDR3 nucleotide sequence: TGTGCCATCAGGGACAGCGCGCGCACAGATACGCAGTATTTT. This translates into CAIRDSARTDTQYF. The chain employs TRBV10-3 and TRBJ2-3; possibly TRBD1 for D (6 bases). Trimming removed 6 bases at V and 1 base at J, with 11 bases between. Germline lookup yields CDR1 ENHRY and CDR2 SYGVKD. The CDR3 covers 14 residues.

The rearrangement links TRBV29-1 to TRBJ1-1, with a tentative D call TRBD1 (6 bases). V lost 3 bases, J lost 7 bases, and 15 bases lay in between. Germline assignment: CDR1 SQVTM and CDR2 ANQGSEA. This CDR3 comprises 13 residues. For the CDR3, the DNA is TGCAGCGTTGATCCATTCCAGGGGTTTGAAGCTTTCTTT. The encoded protein is CSVDPFQGFEAFF.

This clonotype was observed a few times. V usage is TRBV6-5 and J usage is TRBJ1-1; tentatively, D is TRBD1 (5 bases). Germline V gene data show CDR1 as MNHEY and CDR2 as SVGAGI. This CDR3 spans 11 amino acids. V lost 5 bases and J lost 7, with 8 bases in between. The CDR3: CASSRRGEAFF. The CDR3 DNA is TGTGCCAGCAGTAGGAGGGGTGAAGCTTTCTTT.